The 21 T cell receptor beta chains in this list originate from one sample, sequenced in a study of blood T cell repertoires in COVID-19. The method was immunoSEQ multiplex PCR; TCRdb's version includes in-frame clones alone and lacks a portion of them. The sample lists approximately 150,000 clones; 88% were seen once. Specimen: peripheral blood. Receptors originate from a man aged 65 to 79 with acute or convalescent COVID-19.

The J gene is TRBJ1-5, the V gene TRBV19, with D possibly TRBD1 on 6 matching bases. From germline, CDR1 is LNHDA and CDR2 SQIVND (reference sequence). The CDR3 is 14 residues long. Deletions cut 9 bases from V and 3 bases from J, with 15 bases between. Written as DNA, the CDR3 is TGTGCCAGCTGGGCACAGGGCTACAATCAGCCCCAGCATTTT. Encoded protein: CASWAQGYNQPQHF.

The chain uses TRBV5-6 and TRBJ1-1; D call uncertain. V lost 2 bases and J 1 base, leaving 3 bases between the germline ends. Germline V gene lookup returns CDR1 SGHDT and CDR2 YYEEEE. This CDR3 has 12 residues. CDR3 residues: CASSFRNTEAFF. The DNA for the CDR3 is TGTGCCAGCAGCTTTAGGAACACTGAAGCTTTCTTT.

The V call is TRBV7-6, the J call TRBJ2-1; TRBD2 matches 7 bases. V was pared by 5 bases and J by 6 bases, with 16 bases of the junction left unmatched. CDR1 is SGHVS, CDR2 FNYEAQ, per germline. CDR3 size: 17 residues. The CDR3 nucleotides are TGTGCCAGCAGCCGAAGTAACCCGGGAGGACTCCCCAATGAGCAGTTCTTC. It specifies CASSRSNPGGLPNEQFF.

This rearrangement joins TRBV6-5 to TRBJ1-2, with 7 bases lining up with TRBD1. The CDR3 runs 13 residues. V was clipped by 5 bases and J by 7 bases; unmatched bases: 7. The germline V gene encodes CDR1 MNHEY and CDR2 SVGAGI. The CDR3 DNA is TGTGCCAGCAGTAATGACAGGGTGCGTGGCTACACCTTC. It is translated as CASSNDRVRGYTF.

The rearrangement links TRBV10-3 to TRBJ2-5, with D perhaps TRBD1 (5 bases). V was shortened by 4 bases and J by 4 bases, with 10 bases between the two germline ends. This CDR3 comprises 13 residues. CDR1 and CDR2 from the germline V gene are ENHRY and SYGVKD. The CDR3 is CAISGGNGETQYF. DNA for the CDR3: TGTGCCATCAGTGGGGGCAATGGAGAGACCCAGTACTTC.

The chain employs TRBV10-1 and TRBJ1-1; D is unclear. CDR1 is WNHNN and CDR2 is SYGVQD in the germline V gene (reference sequence). V lost 6 bases, J lost 6 bases, and 20 bases lay in between. This CDR3 comprises 15 residues. The CDR3 here is CASSGNGLSDAEAFF. In DNA, the CDR3 is TGCGCCAGCAGCGGGAATGGGCTTTCGGACGCTGAAGCTTTCTTT.

The chain has TRBV6-4 and TRBJ1-6; D gene uncertain. The CDR3 loop spans 13 amino acids. V was pared by 0 bases and J by 7 bases, with 4 bases between. Per the germline V gene, CDR1 is MRHNA and CDR2 is SNTAGT. The CDR3 nucleotides read TGTGCCAGCAGTGACTCCCGGAATTCACCCCTCCACTTT. As protein: CASSDSRNSPLHF.

This clone was counted only a few times. V usage is TRBV5-4 and J usage is TRBJ2-7; 15 bases line up with TRBD2. CDR1 SGHNT and CDR2 YYREEE come from the germline V gene (reference sequence). The CDR3 has 15 amino acids. Losses at the gene ends were 3 bases for V and 9 bases for J; bases not matched to a gene: 7. The CDR3 nucleotides are TGTGCCAGCAGCTCCCGGACTAGCGGGGGGGCCACGCAGTACTTC. It specifies CASSSRTSGGATQYF.

The chain links TRBV19 to TRBJ2-5; possible D gene TRBD2, 7 bases. This CDR3 has 11 residues. Looked up from germline, CDR1 is LNHDA and CDR2 is SQIVND (reference sequence). With 11 bases removed from V and 4 bases from J, the gap between germline ends came to 11 bases. CDR3 region: CASRGGETQYF. DNA of the CDR3: TGTGCCTCTAGGGGGGGAGAGACCCAGTACTTC.

This rearrangement joins TRBV3-1 (or the pseudogene TRBV3-2) to TRBJ1-6; 8 bases match TRBD1. CDR1 and CDR2 from the germline V gene are LGHDT and YNNKEL (reference sequence). V dropped 7 bases and J dropped 6; count of bases not matched to a gene: 14. The CDR3 extends over 17 amino acids. The DNA of the CDR3 is TGTGCCAGCAAAGGGACAGGAGACAGTATAGGTAATTCACCCCTCCACTTT. Translation: CASKGTGDSIGNSPLHF.

The chain joins TRBV16 to TRBJ1-1, with TRBD1 matching over 7 bases. This CDR3 comprises 15 residues. Losses at the gene ends were 3 bases for V and 3 bases for J; bases not matched to a gene: 7. Germline V CDR1 and CDR2: KGHSY, FQNENV. CDR3 protein: CASSQDYRGYTEAFF. Here the CDR3 DNA reads TGTGCCAGCAGCCAGGATTACAGGGGTTACACTGAAGCTTTCTTT.

J is TRBJ2-1 and V is TRBV16; 11 positions match TRBD2. J gave up 9 bases and V 0 bases, and 4 bases lay outside the gene matches. The CDR3 loop spans 15 amino acids. In germline, CDR1 is KGHSY, CDR2 FQNENV. CDR3 residues: CASSQSLAGGSEQFF. CDR3 sequence (DNA): TGTGCCAGCAGCCAATCATTAGCGGGAGGGAGTGAGCAGTTCTTC.

The V and J genes are TRBV11-2 and TRBJ2-2; D not resolved. V lost 0 bases and J 5 bases, leaving 10 bases between the germline ends. CDR1 and CDR2 from the germline V gene are SGHAT and FQNNGV. This CDR3 spans 15 amino acids. CDR3: CASSLETSWTGELFF. The CDR3 region has the DNA TGTGCCAGCAGCTTAGAAACATCTTGGACCGGGGAGCTGTTTTTT.

J is TRBJ2-1 and V is TRBV11-2, with D possibly being TRBD1 (6 bases). V gave up 2 bases and J gave up 2 bases, with 10 bases separating them. CDR3 length equals 15 residues. Per the germline V gene, CDR1 is SGHAT and CDR2 is FQNNGV. CDR3 coding DNA: TGTGCCAGCAGCTTATTCCAGGGGACCTACAATGAGCAGTTCTTC. As protein: CASSLFQGTYNEQFF.

The V gene is TRBV3-1 (or the pseudogene TRBV3-2), the J gene TRBJ2-2; TRBD1 is a possible D gene (6 bases). This CDR3 is 18 amino acids long. V was cut by 4 bases and J by 2 bases, with 20 bases left in between. Germline V gene sequence: CDR1 LGHDT, CDR2 YNNKEL (reference sequence). The CDR3 spells CASSPGAYRVPNTGELFF. In DNA, the CDR3 is TGTGCCAGCAGCCCTGGGGCATACAGGGTCCCTAACACCGGGGAGCTGTTTTTT.

The V call is TRBV6-6, the J call TRBJ2-7; 7 positions agree with TRBD2. The CDR3 loop spans 15 amino acids. Germline lookup yields CDR1 MNHNY and CDR2 SVGAGI (reference sequence). Losses at the gene ends were 7 bases for V and 3 bases for J; bases not matched to a gene: 12. For the CDR3, the DNA is TGTGCCAGCACCCAGGGAGGGAGGGATCTCTACGAGCAGTACTTC. Encoded protein: CASTQGGRDLYEQYF.

The chain is built from TRBV10-2 and TRBJ1-1; D possibly corresponds to TRBD1 (5 bases). Germline-derived CDR1 and CDR2 are WSHSY and SAAADI. The V end was cut by 3 bases, the J end by 6 bases, with 14 bases between. The CDR3 runs 14 residues. The CDR3 region is CASSDGEGRPEAFF. CDR3 nucleotide sequence: TGCGCCAGCAGTGATGGGGAGGGACGCCCTGAAGCTTTCTTT.

The genes are TRBV27 and TRBJ1-5; 7 nucleotides line up with TRBD1. The germline V gene has CDR1 MNHEY and CDR2 SMNVEV (reference sequence). After removal of 2 bases from V and 2 bases from J, the junction contained 9 bases not matched to a gene. The CDR3 is 17 residues long. In DNA, the CDR3 is TGTGCCAGCAGTTTAAAGGGCAGGGGGTGGTGCAATCAGCCCCAGCATTTT. Protein: CASSLKGRGWCNQPQHF.

This rearrangement joins TRBV4-1 to TRBJ2-7, with D unresolved. The CDR3 has 15 amino acids. The germline CDR1 and CDR2 sequences are MGHRA and YSYEKL. The V end lost 0 bases, the J end lost 3 bases, and 12 bases lay between the germline ends. The CDR3 spells CASSQETPIYYEQYF. Here the CDR3 DNA reads TGCGCCAGCAGCCAAGAGACACCTATATACTACGAGCAGTACTTC.

The chain is built from TRBV7-8 and TRBJ1-1; D unresolved. Deletions cut 1 base from V and 4 bases from J, with 10 bases between. This CDR3 region has 14 residues. Germline lookup yields CDR1 SGHVS and CDR2 FQNEAQ. Here the CDR3 DNA reads TGTGCCAGCAGCTTAGGAGGTTTCGCCACTGAAGCTTTCTTT. Translated, it gives CASSLGGFATEAFF.

V and J are TRBV30 and TRBJ1-4; 8 nucleotides line up with TRBD1. Per the germline V gene, CDR1 is GTSNPN and CDR2 is SVGIG (reference sequence). This CDR3 has 17 residues. J gave up 4 bases and V 3 bases, and 13 bases lay outside the gene matches. This chain's CDR3 is CAWRAVGTGNFNEKLFF. CDR3 coding DNA: TGTGCCTGGAGGGCAGTCGGGACAGGAAATTTTAATGAAAAACTGTTTTTT.